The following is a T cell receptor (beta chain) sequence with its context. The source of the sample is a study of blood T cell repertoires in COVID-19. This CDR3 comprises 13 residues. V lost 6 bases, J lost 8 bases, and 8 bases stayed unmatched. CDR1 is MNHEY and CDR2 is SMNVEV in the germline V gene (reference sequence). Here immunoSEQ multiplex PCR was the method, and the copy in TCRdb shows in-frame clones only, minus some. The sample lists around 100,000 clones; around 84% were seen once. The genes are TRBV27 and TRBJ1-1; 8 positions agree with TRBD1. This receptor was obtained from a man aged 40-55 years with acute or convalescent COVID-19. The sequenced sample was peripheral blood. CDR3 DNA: TGTGCCAGCAGACCGCTCAGGGGGCGGGAAGCTTTCTTT. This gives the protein CASRPLRGREAFF.